This T cell receptor beta chain stems from a study of cytomegalovirus exposure and HLA in healthy donors. The germline gives CDR1 PRHDT, CDR2 FYEKMQ (reference sequence). The CDR3 totals 15 residues. The V and J ends lost 6 bases and 3 bases, in that order; junction bases with no gene match: 9. A multiplex PCR was run with 60 Vbeta primers and 13 Jbeta primers. Clones were read by immunoSEQ multiplex PCR, and TCRdb kept only the in-frame ones, dropping some. The sample comprises around 96,000 clones, around 64% of which are singletons, and about 3.5% rests with the top ten. This clonotype was obtained from a man aged 55 to 70 in good health and CMV-seronegative. Sequenced input: PBMCs. This rearrangement joins TRBV13 to TRBJ2-7; TRBD1 aligns across 9 bases. CDR3 nucleotide sequence: TGTGCCAGCAGTTCCAAACCGGGACAGGGCTACGAGCAGTACTTC. It translates to CASSSKPGQGYEQYF.